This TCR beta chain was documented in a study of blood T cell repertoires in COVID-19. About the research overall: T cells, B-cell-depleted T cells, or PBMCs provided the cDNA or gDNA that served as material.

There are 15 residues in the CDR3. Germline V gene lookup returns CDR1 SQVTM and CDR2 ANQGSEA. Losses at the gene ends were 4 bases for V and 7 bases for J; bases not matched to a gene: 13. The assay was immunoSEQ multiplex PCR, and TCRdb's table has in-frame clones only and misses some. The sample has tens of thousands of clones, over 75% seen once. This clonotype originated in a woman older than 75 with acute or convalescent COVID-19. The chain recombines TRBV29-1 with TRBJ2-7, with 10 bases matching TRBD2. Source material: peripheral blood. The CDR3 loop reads CSVGGSGRALWEQYF. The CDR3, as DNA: TGCAGCGTTGGGGGGAGCGGGAGGGCCCTCTGGGAGCAGTACTTC.